A selection of T cell receptor beta chains follows, all from one sample in a study of metastatic and nonmetastatic thyroid tumors. TCRdb re-called the PCR reads through MiXCR. Here the sample spans 20,000 to 25,000 clones, around 21% being singletons. Material for sequencing was blood. The receptors derive from a female donor with papillary thyroid cancer or a benign thyroid nodule (not recorded which). Some clones in this sample may be carry-over from other donors' samples. The CDR3 runs from the conserved cysteine through the conserved F or W. The D gene is left open where the match is weak. Rows may omit the clone size; those that give it use once, few, many or a size class.

j_gene	abundance	v_gene	d_gene	CDR3nt	CDR3aa
TRBJ1-1	many	TRBV12-3/TRBV12-4	-	TGTGCCAGCAGCGCGGGAATAGGGACTGAAGCTTTCTTT	CASSAGIGTEAFF
TRBJ2-7	-	TRBV7-2	-	TGTGCCAGCAGCCCTAGAGGAAACTCCTACGAGCAGTACTTC	CASSPRGNSYEQYF
TRBJ1-2	medium-sized	TRBV12-3/TRBV12-4	-	TGTGCCAGCAGCCAAAGGGGAAGTAGGGGCTACACCTTC	CASSQRGSRGYTF
TRBJ2-7	medium-sized	TRBV6-1	TRBD2	TGTGCCAGCAGTCCAGGACTAGCGCCCTACGAGCAGTACTTC	CASSPGLAPYEQYF
TRBJ2-5	few	TRBV6-9	-	TGTTCCAGCAGTTACGAGAGGGGGGAGACCCAGTACTTC	CSSSYERGETQYF
TRBJ2-2	many	TRBV12-3/TRBV12-4	-	TGTGCCAGCAGCCCTGAGGCCGGGCCCGGGGAGCTGTTTTTT	CASSPEAGPGELFF
TRBJ2-2	-	TRBV24-1	-	TGTGCCACCAGTGAAGGCGTACTGGGGACCGGGGAGCTGTTTTTT	CATSEGVLGTGELFF
TRBJ2-3	many	TRBV27	-	TGTGCCAGCAGTCCCAACAGGGATAGCACAGATACGCAGTATTTT	CASSPNRDSTDTQYF
TRBJ1-2	-	TRBV11-2	TRBD1	TGTGCCAGCAGCCTTCCAGGGGGCGCTAACTATGGCTACACCTTC	CASSLPGGANYGYTF
TRBJ2-3	many	TRBV5-4	TRBD2	TGTGCCAGCAGCTTGGATGGGGGAGGGGGCACAGATACGCAGTATTTT	CASSLDGGGGTDTQYF
TRBJ2-1	-	TRBV24-1	-	TGTGCCACCCGTGTCAGCGCACACCTAGACAATGAGGAGTTCTTC	CATRVSAHLDNEEFF
TRBJ1-3	many	TRBV24-1	-	TGTGCCACGAAGGACTCTGGAAACACCATATATTTT	CATKDSGNTIYF
TRBJ1-5	-	TRBV20-1	-	TGCAGTGCTAGCTTGAGAAATCAGCCCCAGCATTTT	CSASLRNQPQHF
TRBJ2-6	-	TRBV6-2/TRBV6-3	-	TGTGCCAGCAGTTCTCCGGGACCGATTCCTGGGGCCAACGTCCTGACTTTC	CASSSPGPIPGANVLTF
TRBJ2-7	many	TRBV5-8	TRBD2	TGTGCCAGCAGCTCTCGACCGCGGACTAGCATCGAGCAGTACTTC	CASSSRPRTSIEQYF
TRBJ2-7	many	TRBV20-1	-	TGCAGTGCTACCCGGGACGAATCCTACGAGCAGTACTTC	CSATRDESYEQYF
TRBJ1-6	once	TRBV30	-	TGTGCCTGCACCCGACTGGCGAGCTCCTATAATTCACCCCTCCACTTT	CACTRLASSYNSPLHF
TRBJ1-1	many	TRBV5-4	TRBD1	TGTGCCAGCAGCAGGACCGGGACAGGGGAGAGCGCTTTCTTT	CASSRTGTGESAFF
TRBJ2-1	-	TRBV5-1	TRBD2	TGCGCCAGCAGCATTTATAGCGGGAGAGGGGGTGAGCAGTTCTTC	CASSIYSGRGGEQFF
TRBJ2-2	many	TRBV29-1	-	TGCAGCGTTGAAGATTGGGCGGGGGCAGGCGGGGAGCTGTTTTTT	CSVEDWAGAGGELFF
TRBJ1-1	many	TRBV19	-	TGTGCCAGTAGTATCCAGCGACAGTCAATAAACACTGAAGCTTTCTTT	CASSIQRQSINTEAFF
TRBJ2-3	many	TRBV24-1	TRBD1	TGTGCCACCAGTGCCCAGGGACAGGTGAGCACAGATACGCAGTATTTT	CATSAQGQVSTDTQYF
TRBJ1-1	few	TRBV6-1	-	TGTGCCAGCAGTGTGGAGAGGGGCGGCACTGAAGCTTTCTTT	CASSVERGGTEAFF
TRBJ1-1	-	TRBV7-9	-	TGTGCCAGCAGCCCCGTTTATGACACTGAAGCTTTCTTT	CASSPVYDTEAFF
TRBJ1-2	many	TRBV7-2	-	TGTGCCAGCAGCTTGCCGACAGGTCTTACCCCACCGCTCTTC	CASSLPTGLTPPLF
TRBJ2-2	many	TRBV24-1	-	TGTGCCACCAGTGATTTTTGGGTTACCGGGGAGCTGTTTTTT	CATSDFWVTGELFF
TRBJ2-7	-	TRBV5-4	-	TGTGCCAGCAGCCCCCGGGCGGGTTGGTCCTACGAGCAGTACTTC	CASSPRAGWSYEQYF
TRBJ2-7	many	TRBV5-4	TRBD2	TGTGCCAGCAGCGCTTCCGGGACTAGCGGGGGGCTCTACGAGCAGTACTTC	CASSASGTSGGLYEQYF
TRBJ2-5	many	TRBV19	TRBD2	TGTGCCAGTAGTATAGGTAGCGGGAGGTCCGAGACCCAGTACTTC	CASSIGSGRSETQYF
TRBJ2-3	many	TRBV11-2	TRBD1	TGTGCCAGCAGCCAGAAGGGACAGGGGAGCACAGATACGCAGTATTTT	CASSQKGQGSTDTQYF
TRBJ2-3	many	TRBV5-1	TRBD2	TGCGCCAGCAGCTCTGGACTAGCGGGGCGGGATACGCAGTATTTT	CASSSGLAGRDTQYF
TRBJ2-1	many	TRBV30	TRBD2	TGTGCCTGGAGTGGAAGCGGGAGTCCCTACAATGAGCAGTTCTTC	CAWSGSGSPYNEQFF